Listed below are T cell receptor beta chains from one sample, sequenced in a study of blood T cells in healthy people across ages. TCRdb analysed the 5' RACE reads with MiXCR anew, one entry per CDR3 protein. The table lists some 780,000 distinct CDR3 sequences, roughly 56% of them singletons. Sequencing was carried out using blood. All receptors derive from a man aged 40-55 years in good health. Both conserved end residues are part of each CDR3. A D gene is named only where the DNA matches it firmly. Clone size is given for some rows only: seen once, a few or many times, or a class if the clone is expanded.

d_call: -
v_call: TRBV4-2
clone_size: -
j_call: TRBJ1-2
cdr3_nt: TGTGCCAGCAGCCAGAAGGCCATCAAGGGCTACACCTTC
cdr3_aa: CASSQKAIKGYTF

d_call: -
v_call: TRBV29-1
clone_size: -
j_call: TRBJ2-3
cdr3_nt: TGCAGCGTGCCCCTGACAGATACGCAGTATTTT
cdr3_aa: CSVPLTDTQYF

d_call: -
v_call: TRBV29-1
clone_size: few
j_call: TRBJ2-7
cdr3_nt: TGCAGCGTTGAAGATCTCGGGACCTACGAGCAGTACTTC
cdr3_aa: CSVEDLGTYEQYF

d_call: -
v_call: TRBV10-3
clone_size: few
j_call: TRBJ1-1
cdr3_nt: TGTGCCATCAGTGATGAGGGGGTGAACACTGAAGCTTTCTTT
cdr3_aa: CAISDEGVNTEAFF

d_call: -
v_call: TRBV19
clone_size: few
j_call: TRBJ2-1
cdr3_nt: TGTGCCAGTAGCGGAGTAAGTGAGCAGTTCTTC
cdr3_aa: CASSGVSEQFF

d_call: -
v_call: TRBV20-1
clone_size: -
j_call: TRBJ1-3
cdr3_nt: TGCAGTGCTCGAGGGATTGGAAACACCATATATTTT
cdr3_aa: CSARGIGNTIYF

d_call: -
v_call: TRBV6-5
clone_size: -
j_call: TRBJ2-7
cdr3_nt: TGTGCCACCAACAAAGCCGGCGCCAACACCTACGAGCAGTACTTC
cdr3_aa: CATNKAGANTYEQYF

d_call: TRBD1
v_call: TRBV29-1
clone_size: few
j_call: TRBJ2-3
cdr3_nt: TGCAGCGGACGACAGGGGCCAGATACGCAGTATTTT
cdr3_aa: CSGRQGPDTQYF

d_call: TRBD1
v_call: TRBV13
clone_size: -
j_call: TRBJ1-2
cdr3_nt: TGTGCCAGCAGCTTAAGAGACAGGGCCTATGGCTACACCTTC
cdr3_aa: CASSLRDRAYGYTF

d_call: TRBD1
v_call: TRBV20-1
clone_size: -
j_call: TRBJ2-5
cdr3_nt: TGCAGTGCTTACGGGACAGGGGAATTAGAGACCCAGTACTTC
cdr3_aa: CSAYGTGELETQYF

d_call: -
v_call: TRBV10-3
clone_size: -
j_call: TRBJ2-5
cdr3_nt: TGTGCCATCTCAGTGGTTGGCCAAGAGACCCAGTACTTC
cdr3_aa: CAISVVGQETQYF

d_call: -
v_call: TRBV12-3/TRBV12-4
clone_size: -
j_call: TRBJ2-6
cdr3_nt: TGTGCCAGCAGTTGGGACCGACAAGCTGGGGCCAACGTCCTGACTTTC
cdr3_aa: CASSWDRQAGANVLTF

d_call: -
v_call: TRBV13
clone_size: -
j_call: TRBJ2-3
cdr3_nt: TGTGCCAGCAGCTTCTCGTCAACGGGGGGCCTACCAGATACGCAGTATTTT
cdr3_aa: CASSFSSTGGLPDTQYF

d_call: -
v_call: TRBV5-1
clone_size: -
j_call: TRBJ2-7
cdr3_nt: TGCGCCAGCCACAGTGGGGGGAATGAGCAGTACTTC
cdr3_aa: CASHSGGNEQYF

d_call: -
v_call: TRBV29-1
clone_size: few
j_call: TRBJ2-1
cdr3_nt: TGCAGTTCCACCTCGGGGAAATCGGTCACCTACAATGAGCAGTTCTTC
cdr3_aa: CSSTSGKSVTYNEQFF

d_call: -
v_call: TRBV9
clone_size: -
j_call: TRBJ2-1
cdr3_nt: TGTGCCAGCAGCGGCTCGAGGCCATCTGAGCAGTTCTTC
cdr3_aa: CASSGSRPSEQFF

d_call: -
v_call: TRBV4-1
clone_size: -
j_call: TRBJ2-7
cdr3_nt: TGCGCCAGCAGCAAAACAGGGCTTCAGGACTACGAGCAGTACTTC
cdr3_aa: CASSKTGLQDYEQYF

d_call: -
v_call: TRBV11-3
clone_size: -
j_call: TRBJ1-2
cdr3_nt: TGTGCCAGCAGCTTCGATTACAGCTATGGCTACACCTTC
cdr3_aa: CASSFDYSYGYTF

d_call: -
v_call: TRBV14
clone_size: -
j_call: TRBJ2-5
cdr3_nt: TGTGCCAGCAGCCAAGCAGACTTCTCTTCCCAAGAGACCCAGTACTTC
cdr3_aa: CASSQADFSSQETQYF

d_call: TRBD1
v_call: TRBV9
clone_size: few
j_call: TRBJ2-5
cdr3_nt: TGTGCCAGCAGCGTAGGGGACAGGGGCCAAGAGACCCAGTACTTC
cdr3_aa: CASSVGDRGQETQYF

d_call: -
v_call: TRBV7-9
clone_size: -
j_call: TRBJ2-3
cdr3_nt: TGTGCCTGTGGGCGGGGTACTTCCACAGATACGCAGTATTTT
cdr3_aa: CACGRGTSTDTQYF

d_call: -
v_call: TRBV7-9
clone_size: many
j_call: TRBJ1-5
cdr3_nt: TGTGCCAGCAGCCCCCCCGGGCAGCACAATCAGCCCCAGCATTTT
cdr3_aa: CASSPPGQHNQPQHF

d_call: -
v_call: TRBV6-2/TRBV6-3
clone_size: -
j_call: TRBJ2-5
cdr3_nt: TGTGCCAGCAGTTATACGGCCGGCCTACTCCAAGAGACCCAGTACTTC
cdr3_aa: CASSYTAGLLQETQYF

d_call: -
v_call: TRBV7-9
clone_size: -
j_call: TRBJ1-4
cdr3_nt: TGTGCCAGCAGCTTGAGCAGGGAAGGAGGAAAACTGTTTTTT
cdr3_aa: CASSLSREGGKLFF

d_call: TRBD2
v_call: TRBV27
clone_size: -
j_call: TRBJ2-3
cdr3_nt: TGTGCCAGCAGTTTATTAGCGGGAGCTGGGACAGATACGCAGTATTTT
cdr3_aa: CASSLLAGAGTDTQYF

d_call: -
v_call: TRBV10-3
clone_size: many
j_call: TRBJ2-1
cdr3_nt: TGTGCCATCCGGGCTCTAGAGTTAAATGAGCAGTTCTTC
cdr3_aa: CAIRALELNEQFF

d_call: -
v_call: TRBV7-9
clone_size: -
j_call: TRBJ2-1
cdr3_nt: TGTGCCAGCAGCTTAGTAAAAGAGGTTAGCTCCTACAATGAGCAGTTCTTC
cdr3_aa: CASSLVKEVSSYNEQFF

d_call: TRBD1
v_call: TRBV7-2
clone_size: -
j_call: TRBJ1-2
cdr3_nt: TGTGCCAGCAGCTTTGGACAGGGAGCGGTCTATGGCTACACCTTC
cdr3_aa: CASSFGQGAVYGYTF

d_call: -
v_call: TRBV7-2
clone_size: -
j_call: TRBJ2-2
cdr3_nt: TGTGCCAGCAGGGACGGGAACATCTTCACCGGGGAGCTGTTTTTT
cdr3_aa: CASRDGNIFTGELFF

d_call: TRBD1
v_call: TRBV14
clone_size: few
j_call: TRBJ2-5
cdr3_nt: TGTGCCAGCAGCCTTAGGACAGGGGGAAGTGAGACCCAGTACTTC
cdr3_aa: CASSLRTGGSETQYF

d_call: TRBD2
v_call: TRBV2
clone_size: -
j_call: TRBJ2-1
cdr3_nt: TGTACCAGCAGTCCCAAGCGGGGGGGCTTTTCATACAATGAGCAGTTCTTC
cdr3_aa: CTSSPKRGGFSYNEQFF

d_call: TRBD2
v_call: TRBV7-2
clone_size: few
j_call: TRBJ2-5
cdr3_nt: TGTGCCAGCAGCTTAGTTGGTATAGTTCGGTCCGGGACTAGCGGGAGTGAGCAGTACTTC
cdr3_aa: CASSLVGIVRSGTSGSEQYF